These T cell receptor beta chains were read from a single sample in a study of shared clonotypes between healthy human individuals. Repertoires were generated with immunoSEQ multiplex PCR, while TCRdb's copy carries only in-frame clones and drops some. The sample shows around 560,000 clones, roughly 96% of them seen only once. The specimen was naive CD8+ T cells sorted from blood. These receptors came from a woman in her 30s in good health. Both conserved end residues are part of each CDR3. Fields, in order: D gene, clone size, V gene, J gene, CDR3 protein, CDR3 DNA. The D gene is left open where the match is weak. Clone size is stated in some rows and not others, as once, few, many or a class when expanded.

d_call: TRBD1
clone_size: NA
v_call: TRBV28
j_call: TRBJ2-7
cdr3_aa: CASSEVRHRGLPYEQYF
cdr3_nt: TGTGCCAGCAGTGAAGTCAGGCACAGGGGGCTCCCCTACGAGCAGTACTTC

d_call: TRBD2
clone_size: NA
v_call: TRBV2
j_call: TRBJ2-7
cdr3_aa: CASSGGFEQYF
cdr3_nt: TGTGCCAGCAGCGGGGGGTTCGAGCAGTACTTC

d_call: NA
clone_size: once
v_call: TRBV7-9
j_call: TRBJ2-5
cdr3_aa: CASSSPGSRGQETQYF
cdr3_nt: TGTGCCAGCAGCTCCCCGGGGAGCCGCGGACAAGAGACCCAGTACTTC

d_call: TRBD2
clone_size: once
v_call: TRBV9
j_call: TRBJ2-5
cdr3_aa: CASSGNGLAGETQYF
cdr3_nt: TGTGCCAGCAGCGGAAACGGACTAGCGGGAGAGACCCAGTACTTC

d_call: TRBD2
clone_size: once
v_call: TRBV13
j_call: TRBJ2-5
cdr3_aa: CASSLGASGQETQYF
cdr3_nt: TGTGCCAGCAGCTTAGGGGCTAGCGGGCAAGAGACCCAGTACTTC

d_call: TRBD2
clone_size: NA
v_call: TRBV6-5
j_call: TRBJ2-1
cdr3_aa: CASSYSAGAWDEQFF
cdr3_nt: TGTGCCAGCAGTTACTCTGCGGGAGCGTGGGATGAGCAGTTCTTC

d_call: NA
clone_size: NA
v_call: TRBV4-1
j_call: TRBJ2-7
cdr3_aa: CASSQGNSVGHYEQYF
cdr3_nt: TGCGCCAGCAGCCAAGGGAATTCAGTAGGGCACTACGAGCAGTACTTC

d_call: NA
clone_size: NA
v_call: TRBV28
j_call: TRBJ2-1
cdr3_aa: CASSSLEVWARSYNEQFF
cdr3_nt: TGTGCCAGCAGTTCTCTAGAGGTGTGGGCCCGCTCCTACAATGAGCAGTTCTTC

d_call: NA
clone_size: NA
v_call: TRBV6-5
j_call: TRBJ1-5
cdr3_aa: CASSYSEGDQPQHF
cdr3_nt: TGTGCCAGCAGTTACTCGGAAGGCGATCAGCCCCAGCATTTT

d_call: NA
clone_size: few
v_call: TRBV9
j_call: TRBJ1-1
cdr3_aa: CASTPGVNTEAFF
cdr3_nt: TGTGCCAGCACCCCGGGAGTGAACACTGAAGCTTTCTTT

d_call: TRBD1
clone_size: NA
v_call: TRBV5-4
j_call: TRBJ2-7
cdr3_aa: CASRHAGQGASYEQYF
cdr3_nt: TGTGCCAGCAGACACGCAGGACAGGGGGCGTCCTACGAGCAGTACTTC

d_call: NA
clone_size: once
v_call: TRBV25-1
j_call: TRBJ1-6
cdr3_aa: CASRDSRNSPLHF
cdr3_nt: TGTGCCAGCAGGGACAGTCGAAATTCACCCCTCCACTTT

d_call: NA
clone_size: once
v_call: TRBV11-1
j_call: TRBJ2-7
cdr3_aa: CASSLEGIFSYYEQYF
cdr3_nt: TGTGCCAGCAGCTTAGAGGGGATCTTCTCCTATTACGAGCAGTACTTC

d_call: NA
clone_size: NA
v_call: TRBV11-2
j_call: TRBJ2-6
cdr3_aa: CASTLFRGANVLTF
cdr3_nt: TGTGCCAGCACTCTCTTTCGTGGGGCCAACGTCCTGACTTTC

d_call: NA
clone_size: NA
v_call: TRBV4-1
j_call: TRBJ2-7
cdr3_aa: CASSQEIAGLSYEQYF
cdr3_nt: TGCGCCAGCAGCCAAGAGATTGCGGGACTCTCCTACGAGCAGTACTTC

d_call: TRBD1
clone_size: NA
v_call: TRBV4-1
j_call: TRBJ1-1
cdr3_aa: CASSQDYRGNTEAFF
cdr3_nt: TGCGCCAGCAGCCAAGACTACAGGGGGAACACTGAAGCTTTCTTT

d_call: NA
clone_size: NA
v_call: TRBV19
j_call: TRBJ1-1
cdr3_aa: CASSTPVRGVNTEAFF
cdr3_nt: TGTGCCAGTAGTACCCCCGTTAGAGGGGTGAACACTGAAGCTTTCTTT

d_call: NA
clone_size: NA
v_call: TRBV27
j_call: TRBJ2-5
cdr3_aa: CASSFAHVETQYF
cdr3_nt: TGTGCCAGCAGTTTTGCGCATGTAGAGACCCAGTACTTC

d_call: NA
clone_size: NA
v_call: TRBV6-5
j_call: TRBJ1-2
cdr3_aa: CASSPPGGDGYTF
cdr3_nt: TGTGCCAGCAGCCCACCGGGAGGGGATGGCTACACCTTC

d_call: TRBD2
clone_size: NA
v_call: TRBV28
j_call: TRBJ2-7
cdr3_aa: CASSPSGNYEQYF
cdr3_nt: TGTGCCAGCAGTCCAAGCGGGAACTACGAGCAGTACTTC

d_call: TRBD2
clone_size: once
v_call: TRBV5-1
j_call: TRBJ2-7
cdr3_aa: CASSLAGNSYEQYF
cdr3_nt: TGCGCCAGCAGCTTAGCGGGAAACTCCTACGAGCAGTACTTC

d_call: TRBD2
clone_size: NA
v_call: TRBV11-2
j_call: TRBJ2-1
cdr3_aa: CASSLVWLADSYNEQFF
cdr3_nt: TGTGCCAGCAGCTTAGTGTGGCTAGCGGACTCCTACAATGAGCAGTTCTTC

d_call: TRBD1
clone_size: NA
v_call: TRBV7-2
j_call: TRBJ1-2
cdr3_aa: CASSLALGQVNYGYTF
cdr3_nt: TGTGCCAGCAGCTTAGCGCTAGGACAGGTTAACTATGGCTACACCTTC

d_call: NA
clone_size: NA
v_call: TRBV27
j_call: TRBJ1-5
cdr3_aa: CASSDSGGSNQPQHF
cdr3_nt: TGTGCCAGCAGTGACTCCGGGGGGAGCAATCAGCCCCAGCATTTT